Presented here are 10 T cell receptor beta chains from one specimen sequenced in a study of T cells in Graves' hyperthyroidism and ophthalmopathy. The investigators amplified TCR beta CDR3 regions from RNA transcripts. A first-round RT-PCR of the TCR CDR3 used the HTBI primer set. One entry per CDR3 protein results from TCRdb running MiXCR on the multiplex PCR reads. The table includes about 700,000 distinct CDR3 sequences, 14% detected once. Sample: blood. The receptors were gathered from a woman aged 18 to 35 with Graves' hyperthyroidism.

V usage is TRBV4-2 and J usage is TRBJ2-7; no clear D. The V and J ends lost 0 bases and 3 bases respectively, with 12 bases between them. In germline, CDR1 is LGHNA, CDR2 YNFKEQ. There are 15 residues in the CDR3. The CDR3, as DNA: TGTGCCAGCAGCCAAGATGAGTCACCGTACTACGAGCAGTACTTC. This translates into CASSQDESPYYEQYF.

The chain carries TRBV4-1 and TRBJ2-5; 10 nucleotides match TRBD2. J gave up 5 bases and V 4 bases, and 7 bases lay outside the gene matches. The CDR3 loop spans 15 amino acids. The germline gives CDR1 MGHRA, CDR2 YSYEKL. For the CDR3, the DNA is TGCGCCAGCAGCCCGCTAGCGGGAGAGGGGGAGACCCAGTACTTC. Translating it yields CASSPLAGEGETQYF.

This clonotype has just a few counts. The chain's CDR3 is CASSLDLYEQYF. The CDR3 DNA reads TGTGCCAGCAGCTTAGATCTGTACGAGCAGTACTTC. The chain joins TRBV11-2 to TRBJ2-7; D gene unclear. The CDR3 contains 12 residues. Germline CDR1 and CDR2: SGHAT and FQNNGV. The ends were cut back, 0 bases at V and 4 bases at J, with 4 bases in the middle.

This clonotype was recorded a few times. The chain links TRBV5-1 to TRBJ2-1; 8 bases align to TRBD2. The CDR3 spans 14 residues. Germline trimming cut 0 bases from V and 5 bases from J; bases unmatched to any gene: 1. CDR1 and CDR2 from the germline V gene are SGHRS and YFSETQ. CDR3 DNA: TGCGCCAGCAGCTTGGCACTAGCGGACAATGAGCAGTTCTTC. This translates into CASSLALADNEQFF. The full variable domain, with the rest looked up from reference TRBV5-1 and TRBJ2-1, is KAGVTQTPRYLIKTRGQQVTLSCSPISGHRSVSWYQQTPGQGLQFLFEYFSETQRNKGNFPGRFSGRQFSNSRSEMNVSTLELGDSALYLCASSLALADNEQFFGPGTRLTVL.

This clonotype was observed at least ten times. V and J are TRBV27 and TRBJ1-5; D might be TRBD1 (6 bases). With 5 bases removed from V and 3 bases from J, the gap between germline ends came to 20 bases. Germline V CDR1 and CDR2: MNHEY, SMNVEV (reference sequence). The CDR3 sequence is 17 residues long. CDR3 nucleotide sequence: TGTGCCAGCAGTCCACTATCTAACACAGGGCTCAATCAGCCCCAGCATTTT. This gives the protein CASSPLSNTGLNQPQHF.

There are many counts of this clonotype. The chain has TRBV2 and TRBJ2-5; no clear D gene. V was clipped by 4 bases and J by 0 bases, with 9 bases between them. The CDR3 is made up of 14 amino acids. CDR1 and CDR2 from the germline V gene are SNHLY and FYNNEI. CDR3: CASSATSYQETQYF. DNA for the CDR3: TGTGCCAGCAGTGCGACTTCGTACCAAGAGACCCAGTACTTC.

This clonotype was counted between two and nine times. The chain carries TRBV15 and TRBJ1-1, with D maybe TRBD1 (6 bases). This CDR3 comprises 13 residues. Trimming cost V 1 base and J 10 bases, with 13 bases left between them. Germline V gives CDR1 LNHNV, CDR2 YYDKDF (reference sequence). CDR3 nucleotides: TGTGCCACCAGCAGAGCGGCGAGCAGGGGAGCTTTCTTT. It specifies CATSRAASRGAFF.

This clonotype was observed at least ten times. J is TRBJ1-2 and V is TRBV12-3 or TRBV12-4; 9 bases agree with TRBD1. The V gene end was trimmed by 6 bases and the J gene end by 7 bases; junction bases not matched to a gene: 6. This CDR3 contains 13 residues. The CDR3 spells CASRTGGVGGYTF. The CDR3 region has the DNA TGTGCCAGCAGGACAGGGGGTGTAGGTGGCTACACCTTC.

This rearrangement joins TRBV12-3 or TRBV12-4 to TRBJ2-5; maybe TRBD1 (6 bases). V lost 5 bases to trimming and J lost 1 base, with 11 bases between them. There are 14 residues in the CDR3. The CDR3 region has the DNA TGTGCCAGCAGTCCGGGACATCCCCAAGAGACCCAGTACTTC. The encoded protein is CASSPGHPQETQYF.

This clonotype was counted between two and nine times. The V call is TRBV11-2, the J call TRBJ2-5; D ambiguous. CDR3 length equals 14 residues. Trimming pared 3 bases from V and 5 bases from J, leaving 13 bases between. Per the germline V gene, CDR1 is SGHAT and CDR2 is FQNNGV. CDR3 in DNA: TGTGCCAGCAGCTTCATTCCGGGTGGGGAGACCCAGTACTTC. Its protein product is CASSFIPGGETQYF.